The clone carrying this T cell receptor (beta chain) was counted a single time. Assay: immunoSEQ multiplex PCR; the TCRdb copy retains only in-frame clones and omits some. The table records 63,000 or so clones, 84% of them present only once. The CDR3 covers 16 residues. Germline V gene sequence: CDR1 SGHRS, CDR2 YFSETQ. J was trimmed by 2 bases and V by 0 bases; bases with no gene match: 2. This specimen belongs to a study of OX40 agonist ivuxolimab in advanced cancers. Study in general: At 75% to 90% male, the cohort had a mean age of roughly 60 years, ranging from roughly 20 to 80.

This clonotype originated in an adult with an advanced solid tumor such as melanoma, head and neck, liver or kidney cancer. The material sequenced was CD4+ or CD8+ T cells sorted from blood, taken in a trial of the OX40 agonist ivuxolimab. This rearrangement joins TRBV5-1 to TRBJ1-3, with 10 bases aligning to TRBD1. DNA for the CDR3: TGCGCCAGCAGCTTGGTTGGGACAGGGGCTGGAAACACCATATATTTT. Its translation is CASSLVGTGAGNTIYF.